This TCR beta chain was captured in a study of cytomegalovirus exposure and HLA in healthy donors (dated by TCRdb to the late 2010s). Study-level background: In an earlier analysis of roughly 590 of the donors, about 270 Gb of sequence data and some 100 million unique TCR beta sequences from roughly 190 million T cells were reported. The study aimed to test whether cataloging public T cell receptors could reveal signatures of past pathogen exposure. Donor age, sex, ethnicity and CMV serostatus were compiled alongside the repertoire data. An earlier analysis of around 580 of the donors used high-throughput TCR beta sequencing to judge whether each TCR beta V gene segment behaved as functional or pseudogenic. In a later analysis, previously published TCR beta repertoires from 600 to 850 donors were re-analyzed and high-resolution HLA genotyping was added so that TCR occurrence patterns could be studied. Among the approximately 400 genotyped donors, approximately 76% belonged to the genetic ancestry cluster associated with self-reported Caucasian donors. All discovery cohort repertoires had been generated using a single sequencing platform. Using immunosequencing, the study profiled T cell repertoires from about 610 subjects and related those repertoires to cytomegalovirus serostatus. Typing coverage differed by locus: A, B, C, DRB1 and DQB1 were typed in about 620-640 donors, DQA1 in approximately 520, DPA1 in 600 to 610, and DPB1 in 400 to 480. Along with the 666-subject first cohort, a separate validation cohort of about 110 different subjects was used. HLA typing covered class I and class II loci at four-digit resolution. On average, about 240,000 unique TCR beta nucleotide sequences were sequenced per donor among some 430 genotyped donors of the cohort, with roughly a sixth of those sequences being non-productive. A later genetic analysis used genome-wide SNP genotypes for about 65% of the roughly 700 donors, treating that subset as a discovery cohort. In the later analysis, no new phenotypic data were used to find candidate immune exposures; instead, reliance was placed on TCR beta sequences and their occurrence across donors. An early release covering about 600 HLA-typed donors comprised roughly 300 gigabases of sequencing data and 85 million to 100 million unique TCR sequences. Roughly 5 DR-DQ haplotypes were treated as single units for association and clustering because of strong linkage in the cohort. The study combined high-throughput TCR immunosequencing, statistical association of individual TCRs with disease status, and machine learning to predict cytomegalovirus infection status. Overall study outcomes, separate from this receptor: Sequencing depth was assumed to be roughly uniform across donors in the presence/absence analyses, though that assumption may not hold. The study gave a list of 150 to 200 TCR beta chains associated with cytomegalovirus. In a later analysis, around 17,000 TCR beta sequences were associated with specific HLA alleles at a false discovery rate of 0.05. A further reported finding was that TCR beta sequences accurately predicted the HLA-A and HLA-B alleles for most subjects in the first cohort. Because some donors lacked HLA typing at each locus, the association tests relied only on the typed subset. Strong co-occurrence of HLA alleles, especially DR and DQ, made assigning TCR associations to individual alleles difficult. CMV serostatus was the only immune exposure information available for the cohort. A cluster of highly shared sequence variants was judged likely to represent a technical artifact of the sequencing pipeline. A few of the identified cytomegalovirus-associated TCR beta chains were confirmed in vitro to be specific for cytomegalovirus antigens. The earlier analysis of approximately 560 of the donors excluded fewer than 20 rarely observed V segments, including chromosome 9 orphons, because counts were too low. Compared with the roughly 670-donor mean, donors in an Asian-associated ancestry cluster had fewer N-insertions in productive TCRs, according to a later genetic analysis. V-gene and J-gene trimming of TCR beta chains was associated with a missense DCLRE1C variant in a later genetic analysis, and the association was replicated in an independent cohort. Correlated functional status among segregating V segments might reflect linkage disequilibrium, but an unknown experimental factor could not be ruled out. In a later analysis, TCR association rates were found to vary across HLA loci, with the most associated TCRs seen for DRB1 alleles and the fewest for HLA-C alleles. In both the original and validation cohorts, the classifier was reported to diagnose cytomegalovirus status with high specificity and sensitivity. According to a later analysis, parvovirus B19, influenza, CMV and Epstein-Barr virus appeared linked to several top co-occurrence clusters. In a later analysis, HLA-associated TCR beta chains showed more clonal expansion and lower generation probabilities than non-associated chains that were equally common. Some IMGT-functional V segments, including TRBV6-2 and TRBV6-3, could not be told apart with the 87-base-pair reads, so those segments were excluded. In this cohort, only TCR beta chains were sequenced, and detectable features were limited by the absence of alpha or paired-chain data. Most CMV-associated TCR beta chains appeared to be HLA-restricted in a later analysis, and the HLA associations seemed to be driven largely by CMV exposure. The authors suggested that the approach could potentially be generalized to other disease states and immunological phenotypes. In an earlier analysis of fewer than 700 of the donors, most TCR beta V segments appeared in productive rearrangements about 87% or about 30% of the time, broadly matching IMGT annotations. While some public TCRs were present in many individuals, most TCR sequences turned up only very rarely across donors.

A note on this clone: Its target antigen remains unknown. Within one base of it there is no much larger clone, and no base qualities were kept.

Library creation used the immunoSEQ multiplex PCR assay. The multiplex PCR relied on a mix of 60 forward primers for TCR Vbeta segments and 13 reverse primers for TCR Jbeta segments. Amplification of the CDR3 region of rearranged TCR beta genes was performed with a multiplex PCR assay on genomic DNA. The amplified TCR beta libraries were sequenced on the Illumina HiSeq System as 87-base-pair reads. On the authors' methods: In a later analysis, tens of millions of unique TCR beta chains were counted across the approximately 640 repertoires, and approximately 11 million of these chains were shared by at least two donors. Raw reads were error-corrected and collapsed into unique sequences with a nearest-neighbor algorithm that merged closely related sequences to remove PCR and sequencing errors. To assign V, D and J gene segments, CDR3 sequences were aligned to IMGT reference sequences. Each retained sequence needed at least a six-nucleotide match to both a V gene segment and a J gene segment. A rearrangement was called productive if the CDR3 had no stop codons and remained in frame with V and J, and every other rearrangement was called non-productive. CDR3 was defined according to IMGT convention as the region running from the second conserved V-encoded cysteine to the conserved J-encoded phenylalanine. The earlier analysis of approximately 500 of the donors excluded sequences that lacked an unambiguous match to a single V gene segment. An earlier analysis of 587 of the donors classified V segments as functional when productive rearrangements were above 56.7% and as segregating when the standard deviation between donors was above 5%. To diagnose cytomegalovirus status from the catalog of TCR beta chain sequences, a statistical classification framework was built. In a later analysis, TCR nucleotide sequences were compared against IMGT/GENE-DB human TR gene sequences so that V and J genes could be assigned. Using the TCRdist pipeline, a later analysis assigned CDR3 sequences along with most-parsimonious VDJ recombination scenarios. In a later analysis, every TCR beta chain was defined by the combination of its CDR3 amino acid sequence and its V-gene family, and reads without a unique V-gene family were dropped. As a way to deal with suspected cross-contamination and a sequencing artifact, a later analysis dropped 450 to 600 nucleotide sequences that were highly shared and had low generation probability. In a later analysis, a clonal expansion index was calculated for each public chain from normalized within-repertoire ranks of inferred template counts. Generation probabilities in a later analysis came from a VDJ recombination model fitted to out-of-frame rearrangements, and those results were checked against IGoR. In a later analysis, hypergeometric tests were used to score TCR-TCR, TCR-HLA and TCR-CMV co-occurrence, with a repertoire-size bias correction applied to TCR pairs. False discovery rates were estimated in a later analysis by permuting HLA or CMV assignments 20 times. In a later analysis, co-occurring TCRs were grouped with DBSCAN, and TCRdist sequence similarity was added when clustering was performed within HLA-allele-positive subsets. Repertoires with fewer than 30,000 or more than 120,000 public chains were left out of co-occurrence clustering, as were several repertoires with anomalous nucleotide sharing. TCRdb mirrors the immuneACCESS table, restricted to in-frame sequences. Some clones are absent from its copies; in checked studies, under half trace to an unresolved V gene, and the reason for the others is unknown. That table gives V, J and clone size, and the DNA gave D and trimming. Present in this sample are tens of thousands of clones, about 78% of which were seen just once. In total, the top ten clones hold less than 2% of the sample.

The germline V gene (reference sequence) yields LNHDA for CDR1 and SQIVND for CDR2. Counted from cysteine to phenylalanine, this CDR3 has 16 amino acids. The retained sequence is limited to the CDR3, 48 bases, with the frame set at the first base. Trimming leaves V shorter by 2 bases and J shorter by 3 bases, with the junction holding 6 bases beyond the gene matches. The cohort consisted of 650 to 700 healthy bone marrow donors. At the time of sampling, all cohort members were nominally healthy, though unrecorded immune exposures were likely present. The donor was CMV seronegative and belonged to the group of 350 or so seronegative cohort members. Every donor gave a peripheral blood sample, and the peripheral blood mononuclear cells from that sample were used for TCR beta sequencing. Genomic DNA extraction from the blood cell samples was performed with the Qiagen DNeasy Blood Extraction Kit.

The TCR comes from a man aged 35-49 years in good health and CMV-seronegative. This chain joins TRBV19 to TRBJ1-3, with TRBD1 identical over 8 junction bases. Sequenced sample: PBMCs. The CDR3 in this case is CASSIWPGGIGNTIYF. The bases read TGTGCCAGTAGTATATGGCCAGGGGGCATTGGAAACACCATATATTTT. Reference TRBV19 and TRBJ1-3 proteins supply the regions before and after the CDR3; the full variable domain is: DGGITQSPKYLFRKEGQNVTLSCEQNLNHDAMYWYRQDPGQGLRLIYYSQIVNDFQKGDIAEGYSVSREKKESFPLTVTSAQKNPTAFYLCASSIWPGGIGNTIYFGEGSWLTVV.